This T cell receptor (beta chain) was found in a study of blood T cell repertoires in COVID-19. As for the study in general: Samples came from the United States, Italy and Spain, spanning acute and convalescent COVID-19. T cells, B-cell-depleted T cells, or PBMCs provided the cDNA or gDNA that served as material.

Original processing notes: Amplification of reference gene primers was used by the study to estimate nucleated cell counts. The table came from immunoSEQ multiplex PCR; TCRdb's copy has only in-frame clones and leaves some out. That table furnishes V, J and clone size, whereas the DNA furnished D and trimming. In the table there are about 120,000 clones, 75% to 90% of which are singletons. V was pared by 7 bases and J by 5 bases, with 3 bases of the junction left unmatched. The CDR3 runs to 13 residues. CDR1 is MNHEY and CDR2 is SVGAGI in the germline V gene. This chain links TRBV6-5 with TRBJ2-3; 10 nucleotides align to TRBD2. The clonotype was recovered from a man aged 70-80 years with active or convalescent COVID-19. The sample comprised peripheral blood. The CDR3 DNA follows: TGTGCCAGCAAACTAGCGGGAAGAGATACGCAGTATTTT. This sequence encodes CASKLAGRDTQYF.